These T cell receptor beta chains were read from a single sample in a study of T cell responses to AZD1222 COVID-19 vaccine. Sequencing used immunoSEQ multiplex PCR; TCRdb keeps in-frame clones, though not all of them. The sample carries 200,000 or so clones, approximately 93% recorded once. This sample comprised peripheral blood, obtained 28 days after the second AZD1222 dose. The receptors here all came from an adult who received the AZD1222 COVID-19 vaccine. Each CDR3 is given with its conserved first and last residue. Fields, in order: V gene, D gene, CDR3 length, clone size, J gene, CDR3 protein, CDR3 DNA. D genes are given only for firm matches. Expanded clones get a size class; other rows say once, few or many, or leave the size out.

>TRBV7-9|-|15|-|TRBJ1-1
CASSLDNLGTTEAFF
TGTGCCAGCAGCTTAGATAACTTAGGGACCACTGAAGCTTTCTTT
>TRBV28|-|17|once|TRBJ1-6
CASTGISLSSYNSPLHF
TGTGCCAGCACCGGGATCAGCTTAAGCTCCTATAATTCACCCCTCCACTTT
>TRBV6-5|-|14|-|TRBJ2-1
CASSYNRQYNEQFF
TGTGCCAGCAGTTACAATCGACAATACAATGAGCAGTTCTTC
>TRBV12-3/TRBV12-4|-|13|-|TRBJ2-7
CASSLAGVYEQYF
TGTGCCAGCAGTTTAGCAGGGGTCTACGAGCAGTACTTC
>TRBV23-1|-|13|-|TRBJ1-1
CASSRGLNTEAFF
TGCGCCAGCAGCAGGGGATTGAACACTGAAGCTTTCTTT
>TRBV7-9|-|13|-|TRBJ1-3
CASTRPQRNTIYF
TGTGCCAGCACCCGACCACAAAGGAACACCATATATTTT
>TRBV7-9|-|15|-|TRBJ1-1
CASNPLNVRNTEAFF
TGTGCCAGCAACCCACTTAATGTCCGGAACACTGAAGCTTTCTTT
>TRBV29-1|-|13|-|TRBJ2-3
CSVDWPGRGMQYF
TGCAGCGTTGACTGGCCGGGTAGGGGCATGCAGTATTTT
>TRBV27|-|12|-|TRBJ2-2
CASTSSGGELFF
TGTGCCAGCACGTCCTCCGGCGGGGAGCTGTTTTTT
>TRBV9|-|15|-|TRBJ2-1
CASSVIWSSYNEQFF
TGTGCCAGCAGCGTAATCTGGAGCTCCTACAATGAGCAGTTCTTC
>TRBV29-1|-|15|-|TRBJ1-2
CSVQGHQGRNYGYTF
TGCAGCGTACAGGGACACCAGGGGAGGAACTATGGCTACACCTTC
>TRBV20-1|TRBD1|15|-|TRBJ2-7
CSASYRDRAPYEQYF
TGCAGTGCTAGTTATAGGGACAGGGCCCCCTACGAGCAGTACTTC
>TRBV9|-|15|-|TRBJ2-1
CASSVARTETKEQFF
TGTGCCAGCAGCGTAGCTAGAACCGAGACAAAAGAGCAGTTCTTC
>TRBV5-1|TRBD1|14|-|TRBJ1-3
CASSSGTGQHTIYF
TGCGCCAGCAGCTCCGGGACAGGGCAACACACCATATATTTT
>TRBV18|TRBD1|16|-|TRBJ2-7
CASSLRGQGVRSEQYF
TGTGCCAGCTCACTTCGGGGACAGGGGGTGCGCAGCGAGCAGTACTTC
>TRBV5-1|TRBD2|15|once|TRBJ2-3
CASSNLAGTTDTQYF
TGCGCCAGCAGCAATTTAGCGGGCACCACAGATACGCAGTATTTT
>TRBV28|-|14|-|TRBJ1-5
CASSFGVRGGPQHF
TGTGCCAGCAGTTTTGGGGTTCGCGGGGGGCCCCAGCATTTT
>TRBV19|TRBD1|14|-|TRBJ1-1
CASSMGQAGTEAFF
TGTGCCAGTAGTATGGGACAGGCGGGGACTGAAGCTTTCTTT
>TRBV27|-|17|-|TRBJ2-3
CASSSPGPRLLKDTQYF
TGTGCCAGCAGTTCACCGGGCCCCCGGCTTCTCAAGGATACGCAGTATTTT
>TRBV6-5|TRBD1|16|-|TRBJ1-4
CASSYSTRGSGEKLFF
TGTGCCAGCAGTTACTCGACCAGGGGGTCCGGTGAAAAACTGTTTTTT
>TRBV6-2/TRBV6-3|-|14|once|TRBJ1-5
CASSYTVSNQPQHF
TGTGCCAGCAGTTACACAGTTAGCAATCAGCCCCAGCATTTT
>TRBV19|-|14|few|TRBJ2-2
CASSIGEGLGELFF
TGTGCCAGTAGTATAGGCGAGGGCCTCGGGGAGCTGTTTTTT
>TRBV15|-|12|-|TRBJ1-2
CATNGRGVGYTF
TGTGCCACCAATGGAAGGGGAGTGGGCTACACCTTC
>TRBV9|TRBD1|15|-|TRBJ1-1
CASSVGGQGATEAFF
TGTGCCAGCAGCGTAGGGGGACAGGGGGCAACTGAAGCTTTCTTT
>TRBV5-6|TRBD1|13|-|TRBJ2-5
CASSAGGKETQYF
TGTGCCAGCAGCGCAGGGGGTAAAGAGACCCAGTACTTC
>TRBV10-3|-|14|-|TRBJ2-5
CAIGAAGSSETQYF
TGTGCCATCGGAGCGGCAGGGAGTTCGGAGACCCAGTACTTC
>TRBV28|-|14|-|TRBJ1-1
CASSPPGVHPEAFF
TGTGCCAGCAGTCCGCCGGGGGTCCACCCTGAAGCTTTCTTT
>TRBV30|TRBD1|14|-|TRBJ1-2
CAWIPGQGMSGYTF
TGTGCCTGGATTCCAGGACAGGGGATGAGCGGCTACACCTTC
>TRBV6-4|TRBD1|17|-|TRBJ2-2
CARRRDRENSNTGELFF
TGTGCCAGGAGACGGGACAGGGAAAACTCAAACACCGGGGAGCTGTTTTTT
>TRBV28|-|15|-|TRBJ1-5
CASRQNLGGNQPQHF
TGTGCCAGCAGACAAAACTTGGGGGGCAATCAGCCCCAGCATTTT
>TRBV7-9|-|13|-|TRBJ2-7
CASSLNGAYEQYF
TGTGCCAGCAGCTTAAATGGGGCCTACGAGCAGTACTTC
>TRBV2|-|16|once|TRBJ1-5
CASSLEDWQTNQPQHF
TGTGCCAGCAGCTTGGAGGATTGGCAGACCAATCAGCCCCAGCATTTT
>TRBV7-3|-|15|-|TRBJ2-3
CASSLTSGETDTQYF
TGTGCCAGCAGCTTAACTAGTGGGGAAACAGATACGCAGTATTTT